This TCR beta chain originates from a study of blood T cell repertoires in COVID-19. Study-wide context: Sources were T cells, B-cell-depleted T cells, or PBMCs; the material itself was cDNA or gDNA.

As originally analysed: Using reference gene primer amplification, nucleated cell counts were estimated. Only in-frame clones appear in the TCRdb table, and some are missing; sequencing was by immunoSEQ multiplex PCR. V and J calls plus clone size are reproduced from that table; the DNA served to infer D and trimming. Here the sample spans roughly 60,000 clones, about 80% being singletons. This clone was detected only once. A Seattle source enrolled patients during active infection and followed them longitudinally. CDR1 is LNHNV and CDR2 is YYDKDF in the germline V gene (reference sequence). The CDR3 has 15 residues. V lost 2 bases to trimming and J lost 1 base, with 11 bases between them.

The sequence was obtained from a man aged 80 or over with COVID-19, enrolled during active disease. The sample was peripheral blood. The chain couples TRBV15 to TRBJ1-1, with unresolved D. The CDR3 spells CATSRPFQANTEAFF. CDR3 nucleotide sequence: TGTGCCACCAGCAGACCTTTTCAGGCGAACACTGAAGCTTTCTTT.